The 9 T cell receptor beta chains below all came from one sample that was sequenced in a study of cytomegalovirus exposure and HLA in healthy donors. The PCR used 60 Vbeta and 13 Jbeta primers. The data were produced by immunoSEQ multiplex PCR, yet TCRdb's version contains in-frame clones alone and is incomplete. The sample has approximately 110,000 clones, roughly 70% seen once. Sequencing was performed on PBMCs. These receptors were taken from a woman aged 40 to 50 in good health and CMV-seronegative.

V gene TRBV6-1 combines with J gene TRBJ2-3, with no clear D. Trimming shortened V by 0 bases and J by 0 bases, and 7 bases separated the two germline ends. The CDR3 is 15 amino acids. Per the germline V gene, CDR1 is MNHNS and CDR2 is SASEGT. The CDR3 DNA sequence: TGTGCCAGCAGTGAAGCGGCAGATAGCACAGATACGCAGTATTTT. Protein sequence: CASSEAADSTDTQYF.

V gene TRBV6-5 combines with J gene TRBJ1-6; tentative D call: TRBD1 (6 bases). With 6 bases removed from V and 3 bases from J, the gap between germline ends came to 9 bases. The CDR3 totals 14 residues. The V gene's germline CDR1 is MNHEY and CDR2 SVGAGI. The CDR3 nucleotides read TGTGCCAGCAGAGACAGGCTCTATAATTCACCCCTCCACTTT. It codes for CASRDRLYNSPLHF.

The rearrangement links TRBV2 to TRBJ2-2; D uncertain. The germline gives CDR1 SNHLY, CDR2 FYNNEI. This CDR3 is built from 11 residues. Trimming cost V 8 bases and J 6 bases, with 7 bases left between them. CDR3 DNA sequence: TGTGCCAGCCGGTACGCCGGGGAGCTGTTTTTT. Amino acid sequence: CASRYAGELFF. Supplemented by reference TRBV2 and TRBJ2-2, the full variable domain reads EPEVTQTPSHQVTQMGQEVILRCVPISNHLYFYWYRQILGQKVEFLVSFYNNEISEKSEIFDDQFSVERPDGSNFTLKIRSTKLEDSAMYFCASRYAGELFFGEGSRLTVL.

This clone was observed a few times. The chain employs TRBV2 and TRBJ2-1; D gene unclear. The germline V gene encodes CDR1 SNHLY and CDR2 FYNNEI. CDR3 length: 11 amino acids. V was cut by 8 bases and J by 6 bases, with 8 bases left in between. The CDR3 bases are TGTGCCAGCTTCCTAGGCAATGAGCAGTTCTTC. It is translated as CASFLGNEQFF.

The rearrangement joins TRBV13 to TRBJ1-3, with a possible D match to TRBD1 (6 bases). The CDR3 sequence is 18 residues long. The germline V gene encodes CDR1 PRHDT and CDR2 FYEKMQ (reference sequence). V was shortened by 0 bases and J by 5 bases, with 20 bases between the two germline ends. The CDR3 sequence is CASSLGLGWTADRNTIYF. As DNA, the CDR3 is TGTGCCAGCAGCTTAGGCCTCGGGTGGACAGCAGATAGAAACACCATATATTTT.

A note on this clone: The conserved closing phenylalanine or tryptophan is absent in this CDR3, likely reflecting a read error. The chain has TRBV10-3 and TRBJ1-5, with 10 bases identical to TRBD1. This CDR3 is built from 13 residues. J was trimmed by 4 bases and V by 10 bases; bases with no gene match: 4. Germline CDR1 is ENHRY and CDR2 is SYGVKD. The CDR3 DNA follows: TGTGCCACTGGGACAGGGGAAAATCAGCCCCAGCATCTT. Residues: CATGTGENQPQHL.

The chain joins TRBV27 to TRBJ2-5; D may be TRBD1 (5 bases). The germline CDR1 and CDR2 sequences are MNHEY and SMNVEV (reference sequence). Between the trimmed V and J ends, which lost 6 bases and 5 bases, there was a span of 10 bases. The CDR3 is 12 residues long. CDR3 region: CASRGLGETQYF. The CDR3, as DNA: TGTGCCAGCAGGGGGCTAGGGGAGACCCAGTACTTC.

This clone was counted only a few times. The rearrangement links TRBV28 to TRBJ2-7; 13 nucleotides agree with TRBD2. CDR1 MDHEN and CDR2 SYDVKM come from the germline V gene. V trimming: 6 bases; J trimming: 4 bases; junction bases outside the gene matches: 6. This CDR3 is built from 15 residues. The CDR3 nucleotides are TGTGCCAGCAGCCTACCGGGACTAGCGGGATACGAGCAGTACTTC. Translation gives CASSLPGLAGYEQYF.

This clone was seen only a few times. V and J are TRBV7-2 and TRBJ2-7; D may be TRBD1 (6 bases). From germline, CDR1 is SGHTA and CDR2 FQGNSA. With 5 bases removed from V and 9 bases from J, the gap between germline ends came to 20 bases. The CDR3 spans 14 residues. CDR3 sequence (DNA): TGTGCCAGCAGCGAATCAACAGGGAGAAGAGGGCAGTACTTC. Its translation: CASSESTGRRGQYF. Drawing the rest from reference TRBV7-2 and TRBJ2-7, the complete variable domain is GAGVSQSPSNKVTEKGKDVELRCDPISGHTALYWYRQSLGQGLEFLIYFQGNSAPDKSGLPSDRFSAERTGGSVSTLTIQRTQQEDSAVYLCASSESTGRRGQYFGPGTRLTVT.